These 10 T cell receptor beta chains share one sample of origin, sequenced in a study of T cell responses to AZD1222 COVID-19 vaccine. The data were produced by immunoSEQ multiplex PCR, yet TCRdb's version contains in-frame clones alone and is incomplete. The data contain about 140,000 clones, roughly 92% of them singletons. The sample was peripheral blood, taken on day 0 of AZD1222 vaccination. The receptors originated from an adult in good health.

This clone is a singleton in its sample. The CDR3 spells CASRRGQTYEQYF. CDR3 coding DNA: TGTGCCAGCAGACGGGGCCAGACCTACGAGCAGTACTTC. The chain carries TRBV12-3 or TRBV12-4 and TRBJ2-7; possibly TRBD1 or TRBD2 for D (5 bases each). The CDR3 has 13 amino acids. Between the trimmed V and J ends, which lost 6 bases and 2 bases, there was a span of 11 bases.

V is TRBV11-2 and J is TRBJ2-7; D ambiguous. The CDR3 consists of 18 residues. CDR1 is SGHAT and CDR2 is FQNNGV in the germline V gene. V was clipped by 2 bases and J by 1 base, with 21 bases between them. The CDR3 region is CASSLHWVKRLASYEQYF. In DNA, the CDR3 is TGTGCCAGCAGCTTACATTGGGTCAAGAGATTAGCATCCTACGAGCAGTACTTC. Looking up the rest from reference TRBV11-2 and TRBJ2-7 gives the full variable domain: EAGVAQSPRYKIIEKRQSVAFWCNPISGHATLYWYQQILGQGPKLLIQFQNNGVVDDSQLPKDRFSAERLKGVDSTLKIQPAKLEDSAVYLCASSLHWVKRLASYEQYFGPGTRLTVT.

The chain recombines TRBV7-3 with TRBJ2-7; TRBD2 is a possible D gene (5 bases). Trimming stripped 2 bases from V and 0 bases from J, with 11 bases between. Germline CDR1 and CDR2: SGHTA and FQGTGA. The length of the CDR3 is 15 residues. This chain's CDR3 is CASSLFGGSSYEQYF. The CDR3 nucleotides read TGTGCCAGCAGCTTATTTGGTGGGAGCTCCTACGAGCAGTACTTC.

CDR3 in DNA: TGCGCCAGCAATAGGAGGGCCCCTTACAATGAGCAGTTCTTC. Its translation is CASNRRAPYNEQFF. This chain connects TRBV5-1 to TRBJ2-1; TRBD2 is a possible D gene (6 bases). This CDR3 is built from 14 residues. With 6 bases removed from V and 4 bases from J, the gap between germline ends came to 14 bases. Germline V gene data show CDR1 as SGHRS and CDR2 as YFSETQ.

The V and J genes are TRBV28 and TRBJ2-7; 10 nucleotides line up with TRBD1. V shed 5 bases, J shed 4 bases, and the junction held 8 bases outside the gene matches. The length of the CDR3 is 15 residues. Germline V gives CDR1 MDHEN, CDR2 SYDVKM. CDR3 loop: CASSPLGTGVYEQYF. Written as DNA, the CDR3 is TGTGCCAGCAGTCCCCTCGGGACAGGGGTATACGAGCAGTACTTC. The variable domain in full, completed from reference TRBV28 and TRBJ2-7, reads DVKVTQSSRYLVKRTGEKVFLECVQDMDHENMFWYRQDPGLGLRLIYFSYDVKMKEKGDIPEGYSVSREKKERFSLILESASTNQTSMYLCASSPLGTGVYEQYFGPGTRLTVT.

The chain is built from TRBV5-1 and TRBJ1-1; D unclear. The CDR3 runs 13 residues. Germline values: CDR1 SGHRS, CDR2 YFSETQ. Trimming pared 4 bases from V and 1 base from J, leaving 8 bases between. CDR3 protein: CASSIPANTEAFF. The CDR3 nucleotides read TGCGCCAGCAGCATACCAGCGAACACTGAAGCTTTCTTT.

V and J are TRBV12-3 or TRBV12-4 and TRBJ2-1; D remains ambiguous. Trimming removed 3 bases from V and 7 bases from J, with 10 bases in between. This CDR3 spans 13 amino acids. The CDR3 sequence is CASSFGLLNEQFF. The CDR3 DNA reads as TGTGCCAGCAGTTTTGGCTTACTTAATGAGCAGTTCTTC.

The J gene is TRBJ2-7, the V gene TRBV2; D is possibly TRBD1 or TRBD2 (5 bases each). Trimming took 8 bases from V and 3 from J, leaving 17 bases between them. CDR3 length equals 14 residues. CDR1 is SNHLY and CDR2 is FYNNEI in the germline V gene. The CDR3, as DNA: TGTGCCAGCGGGCGAGGGGTTATATTCTACGAGCAGTACTTC. This translates into CASGRGVIFYEQYF.

The chain employs TRBV27 and TRBJ1-1; D ambiguous. This CDR3 has 15 residues. The germline V gene has CDR1 MNHEY and CDR2 SMNVEV (reference sequence). V was shortened by 0 bases and J by 0 bases, with 8 bases between the two germline ends. CDR3 coding DNA: TGTGCCAGCAGTTTATCGGCAGGCCTGAACACTGAAGCTTTCTTT. This codes for CASSLSAGLNTEAFF.

The CDR3 here is CASRGTGGLNTQYF. The CDR3, as DNA: TGTGCCAGCAGGGGGACAGGGGGCTTAAATACGCAGTATTTT. The gene calls are TRBV25-1 and TRBJ2-3, with TRBD1 matching 12 bases. V lost 6 bases, J lost 7 bases, and 5 bases stayed unmatched. Germline V gene sequence: CDR1 MGHDK, CDR2 SYGVNS. CDR3 size: 14 residues.